The 25 T cell receptor beta chains presented below share a single source sample, sequenced in a study of blood T cell repertoires in COVID-19. TCRdb's copy holds only in-frame clones and misses some; the assay was immunoSEQ multiplex PCR. The data contain under 55,000 clones, approximately 90% of them singletons. The sample consisted of peripheral blood. Receptors were obtained from a human donor in a cohort sampled during active COVID-19.

J is TRBJ1-1 and V is TRBV18; TRBD1 matches at 8 bases. Germline CDR1 is KGHSH and CDR2 is LQKENI. J lost 3 bases, V lost 5 bases, and 5 bases had no gene match. The length of the CDR3 is 14 residues. CDR3 sequence: CASSSQGADTEAFF. The CDR3 region has the DNA TGTGCCAGCTCATCCCAGGGGGCGGACACTGAAGCTTTCTTT.

DNA of the CDR3: TGTGCCGCAAGACAGTCTGATTCACCCCTCCACTTT. It codes for CAARQSDSPLHF. The rearrangement uses TRBV10-3 and TRBJ1-6; maybe TRBD1 (5 bases). Germline CDR1 reads ENHRY; CDR2 reads SYGVKD. V shed 11 bases and J shed 8 bases, with 13 bases lying between them. The CDR3 is 12 residues long.

V is TRBV7-9 and J is TRBJ1-4; D is unclear. Germline CDR1 SEHNR, CDR2 FQNEAQ (reference sequence). This CDR3 spans 13 amino acids. V dropped 5 bases and J dropped 4 bases, with 8 bases sitting between them. Here the CDR3 DNA reads TGTGCCAGCAGCGAGGAGGTTAATGAAAAACTGTTTTTT. It is translated as CASSEEVNEKLFF.

The count of this clone is one. The chain carries TRBV5-1 and TRBJ2-2, with 8 nucleotides matching TRBD1. The CDR3 length is 13 residues. V shed 8 bases, J shed 4 bases, and the junction held 4 bases outside the gene matches. Germline V gene sequence: CDR1 SGHRS, CDR2 YFSETQ. The CDR3 DNA reads TGCGCCAGTCAACAGGGGGGCACCGGGGAGCTGTTTTTT. Translation: CASQQGGTGELFF.

This clone was picked up one time. The chain is built from TRBV5-1 and TRBJ1-2; D is perhaps TRBD1 (6 bases). CDR3 length: 15 residues. Per the germline V gene, CDR1 is SGHRS and CDR2 is YFSETQ. V was shortened by 4 bases and J by 6 bases, with 19 bases between the two germline ends. The DNA for the CDR3 is TGCGCCAGCAGCACAACACAGGGATATCTGGATGGCTACACCTTC. Protein: CASSTTQGYLDGYTF. The variable domain in full, with the rest retrieved from reference TRBV5-1 and TRBJ1-2, is KAGVTQTPRYLIKTRGQQVTLSCSPISGHRSVSWYQQTPGQGLQFLFEYFSETQRNKGNFPGRFSGRQFSNSRSEMNVSTLELGDSALYLCASSTTQGYLDGYTFGSGTRLTVV.

CDR3 protein: CASSWTVGYGYTF. The DNA for the CDR3 is TGTGCCAGCAGTTGGACAGTGGGGTATGGCTACACCTTC. The chain couples TRBV27 to TRBJ1-2, with D perhaps matching TRBD1 (6 bases). Trimming removed 4 bases from V and 5 bases from J, with 11 bases in between. The CDR3 contains 13 residues. Germline V gene sequence: CDR1 MNHEY, CDR2 SMNVEV (reference sequence).

The gene calls are TRBV9 and TRBJ1-2, with TRBD1 matching over 7 bases. The CDR3 has 16 amino acids. Germline V gene sequence: CDR1 SGDLS, CDR2 YYNGEE. V was clipped by 4 bases and J by 0 bases; unmatched bases: 9. The CDR3 DNA follows: TGTGCCAGCAGCCCCTCGGGGACAGCGTCTAACTATGGCTACACCTTC. Amino acids: CASSPSGTASNYGYTF.

This rearrangement joins TRBV5-1 to TRBJ2-5, with D possibly TRBD2 on 6 matching bases. The CDR3 covers 16 residues. The V gene lost 7 bases and the J gene lost 4 bases, with 23 bases spanning the gap. Germline V gene data show CDR1 as SGHRS and CDR2 as YFSETQ. DNA for the CDR3: TGCGCCAGCGTAAGGATCGGGGCTAGCGCCGGAGAGACCCAGTACTTC. It is translated as CASVRIGASAGETQYF.

The chain combines TRBV19 with TRBJ2-5, with 9 bases aligning to TRBD2. Trimming took 6 bases from V and 5 from J; bases not matched to a gene: 10. The CDR3 length is 15 residues. Germline-derived CDR1 and CDR2 are LNHDA and SQIVND (reference sequence). The DNA for the CDR3 is TGTGCCAGTAGGGTAGCGGGAGTGGGTAGGGAGACCCAGTACTTC. The encoded protein is CASRVAGVGRETQYF. Full variable domain (missing parts from reference TRBV19 and TRBJ2-5): DGGITQSPKYLFRKEGQNVTLSCEQNLNHDAMYWYRQDPGQGLRLIYYSQIVNDFQKGDIAEGYSVSREKKESFPLTVTSAQKNPTAFYLCASRVAGVGRETQYFGPGTRLLVL.

V and J are TRBV20-1 and TRBJ1-4; tentatively, D is TRBD1 (6 bases). The CDR3 is 14 amino acids. CDR1 and CDR2 (germline): DFQATT, SNEGSKA (reference sequence). V gave up 3 bases and J gave up 8 bases, with 16 bases separating them. This chain's CDR3 is CSASSQTGLEKLFF. CDR3 nucleotide sequence: TGCAGTGCTAGTTCTCAGACAGGATTGGAAAAACTGTTTTTT.

This clone was detected only once. V and J are TRBV2 and TRBJ2-1, with a weak D call TRBD2 (7 bases). The V end was cut by 10 bases, the J end by 4 bases, with 20 bases between. Germline V CDR1 and CDR2: SNHLY, FYNNEI. This CDR3 region has 15 residues. The CDR3 DNA is TGTGCCAACCAGTTGGGGAGGGGGGCTTACAATGAGCAGTTCTTC. As protein: CANQLGRGAYNEQFF.

The rearrangement joins TRBV3-1 (or the pseudogene TRBV3-2) to TRBJ2-5; 11 bases are a match to TRBD2. CDR1 and CDR2 (germline): LGHDT, YNNKEL (reference sequence). V gave up 4 bases and J gave up 5 bases; unmatched junction bases: 6. CDR3 length equals 15 residues. In nucleotides, the CDR3 is TGTGCCAGCAGCCCCGAACTAGCGGGGGTGGAGACCCAGTACTTC. It translates to CASSPELAGVETQYF.

The chain combines TRBV5-1 with TRBJ2-3; 8 bases map to TRBD2. After removal of 5 bases from V and 0 bases from J, the junction contained 8 bases not matched to a gene. Germline-derived CDR1 and CDR2 are SGHRS and YFSETQ. CDR3 size: 16 residues. The CDR3 sequence is CASRTGLAASTDTQYF. The DNA of the CDR3 is TGCGCCAGCAGGACCGGACTAGCCGCGAGCACAGATACGCAGTATTTT. The whole variable domain, filled in from reference TRBV5-1 and TRBJ2-3, reads KAGVTQTPRYLIKTRGQQVTLSCSPISGHRSVSWYQQTPGQGLQFLFEYFSETQRNKGNFPGRFSGRQFSNSRSEMNVSTLELGDSALYLCASRTGLAASTDTQYFGPGTRLTVL.

The chain joins TRBV6-5 to TRBJ2-2, with a weak D call TRBD1 (6 bases). Per germline, CDR1 MNHEY and CDR2 SVGAGI. This CDR3 is built from 15 residues. With 4 bases removed from V and 0 bases from J, the gap between germline ends came to 9 bases. CDR3 amino acids: CASSWTDANTGELFF. Here the CDR3 DNA reads TGTGCCAGCAGTTGGACAGACGCGAACACCGGGGAGCTGTTTTTT.

This clone was observed once. The V call is TRBV6-5, the J call TRBJ2-3; tentative D call: TRBD2 (6 bases). Germline V gives CDR1 MNHEY, CDR2 SVGAGI. The CDR3 runs 16 residues. The V end lost 0 bases, the J end lost 5 bases, and 15 bases lay between the germline ends. This CDR3 is CASSYSGTEGIDTQYF. The CDR3 DNA reads as TGTGCCAGCAGTTACTCGGGGACGGAGGGGATAGATACGCAGTATTTT.

The CDR3: CSAGGNSPLHF. The CDR3, as DNA: TGCAGTGCCGGGGGTAATTCACCCCTCCACTTT. V usage is TRBV20-1 and J usage is TRBJ1-6, with a weak D call TRBD1 (5 bases). The CDR3 has 11 residues. Per germline, CDR1 DFQATT and CDR2 SNEGSKA (reference sequence). Trimming removed 6 bases at V and 6 bases at J, with 6 bases between.

The chain uses TRBV2 and TRBJ2-7; D is ambiguous. The CDR3 runs 13 residues. Trimming cost V 0 bases and J 3 bases, with 6 bases left between them. The V gene's germline CDR1 is SNHLY and CDR2 FYNNEI. The CDR3: CASSEARHYEQYF. Here the CDR3 DNA reads TGTGCCAGCAGTGAAGCGCGCCACTACGAGCAGTACTTC.

The V call is TRBV27, the J call TRBJ1-1; a possible D gene is TRBD1 (5 bases). This CDR3 spans 16 amino acids. Germline V CDR1 and CDR2: MNHEY, SMNVEV (reference sequence). V lost 7 bases to trimming and J lost 1 base, with 19 bases between them. The CDR3 region is CASIDLAGPENTEAFF. The CDR3, as DNA: TGTGCCAGCATCGACTTAGCGGGGCCCGAGAACACTGAAGCTTTCTTT.

The chain joins TRBV11-2 to TRBJ2-5; TRBD2 is a possible D gene (6 bases). Trimming cost V 1 base and J 1 base, with 13 bases left between them. This CDR3 is 16 amino acids long. The germline V gene has CDR1 SGHAT and CDR2 FQNNGV. CDR3 nucleotides: TGTGCCAGCAGCTTAGCCGCCCTGACTAGCCAAGAGACCCAGTACTTC. Protein sequence: CASSLAALTSQETQYF. The whole variable domain, remainder taken from reference TRBV11-2 and TRBJ2-5, is EAGVAQSPRYKIIEKRQSVAFWCNPISGHATLYWYQQILGQGPKLLIQFQNNGVVDDSQLPKDRFSAERLKGVDSTLKIQPAKLEDSAVYLCASSLAALTSQETQYFGPGTRLLVL.

The chain uses TRBV19 and TRBJ2-1, with 8 nucleotides matching TRBD1. The CDR3 is made up of 13 amino acids. Germline V CDR1 and CDR2: LNHDA, SQIVND (reference sequence). V shed 6 bases and J 5 bases; nucleotides not matched to a gene: 3. CDR3 sequence: CASSRDRNNEQFF. In DNA form, the CDR3 reads TGTGCCAGTAGCCGGGACAGGAACAATGAGCAGTTCTTC.

This clone has just one count. The gene calls are TRBV10-1 and TRBJ2-1; D is ambiguous. CDR1 is WNHNN and CDR2 is SYGVQD in the germline V gene (reference sequence). V was cut by 1 base and J by 9 bases, with 13 bases left in between. This CDR3 comprises 14 residues. Written as DNA, the CDR3 is TGCGCCAGCAGTGAGTGGGTAGAGCGCGGTGAGCAGTTCTTC. It codes for CASSEWVERGEQFF.

The rearrangement uses TRBV2 and TRBJ2-6; D unresolved. V dropped 0 bases and J dropped 0 bases, with 3 bases sitting between them. Per germline, CDR1 SNHLY and CDR2 FYNNEI. CDR3 size: 15 residues. The CDR3 loop reads CASSEAASGANVLTF. In nucleotides, the CDR3 is TGTGCCAGCAGTGAAGCGGCCTCTGGGGCCAACGTCCTGACTTTC.

The CDR3 bases are TGTGCCAGCAGAACTAGCGGGAGTCCCTACAATGAGCAGTTCTTC. Amino acids: CASRTSGSPYNEQFF. The V call is TRBV6-6, the J call TRBJ2-1; 11 bases agree with TRBD2. This CDR3 spans 15 amino acids. Losses at the gene ends were 6 bases for V and 2 bases for J; bases not matched to a gene: 3. CDR1 is MNHNY and CDR2 is SVGAGI in the germline V gene (reference sequence).

J is TRBJ2-7 and V is TRBV7-8, with TRBD2 matching 8 bases. Germline V gives CDR1 SGHVS, CDR2 FQNEAQ. V shed 4 bases and J 3 bases; nucleotides not matched to a gene: 14. The CDR3 extends over 17 amino acids. CDR3 loop: CASSSQVPRREDYEQYF. Here the CDR3 DNA reads TGTGCCAGCAGCTCCCAAGTCCCTCGGCGGGAGGACTACGAGCAGTACTTC.

The rearrangement links TRBV5-1 to TRBJ1-2, with D maybe TRBD1 (6 bases). This CDR3 has 18 residues. Trimming took off 1 base at V and 0 bases at J, with 19 bases between the two ends. Germline V CDR1 and CDR2: SGHRS, YFSETQ. CDR3 coding DNA: TGCGCCAGCAGCTTGACCCTCTCCGTACAGGGATCTAACTATGGCTACACCTTC. This encodes CASSLTLSVQGSNYGYTF. The whole variable domain, filled in from reference TRBV5-1 and TRBJ1-2, reads KAGVTQTPRYLIKTRGQQVTLSCSPISGHRSVSWYQQTPGQGLQFLFEYFSETQRNKGNFPGRFSGRQFSNSRSEMNVSTLELGDSALYLCASSLTLSVQGSNYGYTFGSGTRLTVV.